The 25 T cell receptor beta chains reported below all come from one sample, sequenced in a study of blood T cells in healthy people across ages (dated by TCRdb to about 2015). Library creation used 5' RACE. Sequencing relied on an Illumina HiSeq 2500. A second roughly 6 to 12 cycle PCR used a sample-barcoded 5' primer and a J-beta primer mix. TCRdb applied fastp at Q25 and MiXCR to the public reads, then kept only in-frame beta chains. Entries are consolidated by CDR3 protein sequence, retaining the most common genes and DNA. This sample holds more than 800,000 distinct CDR3 sequences; 29% were observed only once. Roughly 17% of the sample lies in the top ten. Sequencing was carried out using blood. The source is a woman older than 75 in good health.

This clonotype was recorded once. This chain connects TRBV5-4 to TRBJ1-6; D gene uncertain. This CDR3 has 15 residues. Germline CDR1 SGHNT, CDR2 YYREEE (reference sequence). The V and J ends lost 1 base and 5 bases respectively, with 10 bases between them. The CDR3 DNA is TGTGCCAGCAGCTTGCTGGACGGAGATAATTCACCCCTCCACTTT. Translated: CASSLLDGDNSPLHF.

As regards this clonotype: At one boundary the junction diverges from the germline segment, which might be a read error. V and J are TRBV6-5 and TRBJ1-5; perhaps TRBD1 as D (5 bases). The CDR3 covers 13 residues. CDR1 and CDR2 (germline): MNHEY, SVGAGI. CDR3 in amino acids: CTSSQGADQPQHF. The CDR3 DNA sequence: TGTACCAGCAGCCAAGGGGCCGATCAGCCCCAGCATTTT.

A few counts support this clonotype. The chain links TRBV10-3 to TRBJ1-1, with TRBD1 matching over 10 bases. The trim removed 10 bases at V and 3 bases at J, leaving 11 bases unmatched. CDR1 ENHRY and CDR2 SYGVKD come from the germline V gene. The CDR3 extends over 15 amino acids. CDR3 nucleotide sequence: TGTGCCAGCCGGGACAGGGGATTCCAAGACACTGAAGCTTTCTTT. As protein: CASRDRGFQDTEAFF.

This clonotype was observed a handful of times. The chain carries TRBV21-1 and TRBJ1-4; the table's D call TRBD1 went unverified against the DNA. TRBV21-1 counts as a pseudogene. The CDR3 loop spans 15 amino acids. CDR3: CASSPPGRLNEKLFF. The DNA of the CDR3 is TGTGCCAGCAGCCCACCGGGACGCCTTAATGAAAAACTGTTTTTT.

Concerning this clonotype: Being one base from a much bigger clone, this may be a read error. V usage is TRBV12-3 or TRBV12-4 and J usage is TRBJ2-1; D perhaps matches TRBD1 (5 bases). The assigned J gene may be wrong: the sequence end matches TRBJ2-7 better. The CDR3 is 16 amino acids. Here the CDR3 reads CASRTSQGKFYNEQYF. CDR3 bases: TGTGCCAGCAGGACCTCCCAGGGCAAGTTCTACAATGAGCAGTACTTC.

The chain recombines TRBV12-3 or TRBV12-4 with TRBJ1-5, with 10 bases matching TRBD1. J was trimmed by 3 bases and V by 6 bases; bases with no gene match: 5. CDR3 size: 15 residues. The CDR3 DNA follows: TGTGCCAGCAGGAGGACAGGGGGAGACAATCAGCCCCAGCATTTT. Protein product: CASRRTGGDNQPQHF.

The count of this clonotype is one. A read error may be the cause here, since a much bigger clone is one base away. The genes are TRBV6-2 or TRBV6-3 and TRBJ1-4, with D hard to call. Trimming removed 5 bases at V and 7 bases at J, with 20 bases between. CDR3 size: 16 residues. Per germline, CDR1 MNHEY and CDR2 SVGEGT. The CDR3 loop is CASSRPSSGTIEKLFF. The CDR3 DNA reads TGTGCCAGCAGTCGCCCATCTTCGGGAACCATTGAAAAACTGTTTTTT.

This clonotype was detected ten times or more. The V and J genes are TRBV3-1 and TRBJ2-3, with D uncertain. Trimming removed 4 bases at V and 2 bases at J, with 13 bases between. This CDR3 comprises 15 residues. Germline loops: CDR1 LGHDT, CDR2 YNNKEL (reference sequence). CDR3 amino acids: CASSLRGDITDTQYF. As DNA, the CDR3 is TGTGCCAGCAGCCTAAGAGGTGATATCACAGATACGCAGTATTTT.

This clonotype was seen many times. The chain carries TRBV20-1 and TRBJ2-3; D uncertain. Germline V gives CDR1 DFQATT, CDR2 SNEGSKA (reference sequence). The CDR3 has 15 amino acids. V was pared by 8 bases and J by 1 base, with 19 bases between. CDR3: CSPQNANLGTDTQYF. CDR3 sequence (DNA): TGCAGTCCCCAAAATGCGAATCTAGGCACAGATACGCAGTATTTT.

This chain connects TRBV6-2 or TRBV6-3 to TRBJ2-2; 8 bases map to TRBD1. The V gene end was trimmed by 6 bases and the J gene end by 6 bases; junction bases not matched to a gene: 6. Germline CDR1 reads MNHEY; CDR2 reads SVGEGT. The CDR3 has 14 amino acids. This CDR3 is CASSDRGGAGELFF. CDR3 nucleotides: TGTGCCAGCAGCGACAGGGGAGGTGCCGGGGAGCTGTTTTTT.

This clonotype was seen a handful of times. The rearrangement uses TRBV6-1 and TRBJ1-2; D call uncertain. There are 15 residues in the CDR3. With 3 bases removed from V and 0 bases from J, the gap between germline ends came to 11 bases. Germline assignment: CDR1 MNHNS and CDR2 SASEGT. CDR3 sequence reads: CASSEWASPNYGYTF. The CDR3 DNA is TGTGCCAGCAGTGAGTGGGCGTCCCCTAACTATGGCTACACCTTC.

Remarks on this clonotype: The junction differs from germline at one of its ends, possibly a read error. V and J are TRBV3-1 and TRBJ1-2; D perhaps matches TRBD1 (5 bases). Germline loops: CDR1 LGHDT, CDR2 YNNKEL (reference sequence). The CDR3 has 14 residues. The CDR3 here is CVLRRGDRNYGHTF. The DNA of the CDR3 is TGTGTCCTACGTCGGGGGGATAGGAACTATGGCCACACCTTC.

This clonotype has only a few counts. The V call is TRBV4-3, the J call TRBJ2-2; D perhaps matches TRBD1 (6 bases). CDR1 LGHNA and CDR2 YSLEER come from the germline V gene. V was shortened by 3 bases and J by 5 bases, with 13 bases between the two germline ends. The CDR3 loop spans 15 amino acids. CDR3 in DNA: TGCGCCAGCAGCCAGACTCCACAGGGAACCGGGGAGCTGTTTTTT. It is translated as CASSQTPQGTGELFF.

This clonotype was recorded a few times. The rearrangement joins TRBV3-1 to TRBJ1-2; D not resolved. Germline V CDR1 and CDR2: LGHDT, YNNKEL (reference sequence). Deletions cut 0 bases from V and 3 bases from J, with 5 bases between. CDR3 length: 13 residues. CDR3 DNA sequence: TGTGCCAGCAGCCAAGAAATCTACTATGGCTACACCTTC. It is translated as CASSQEIYYGYTF. The entire variable domain, with the rest obtained from reference TRBV3-1 and TRBJ1-2, is as follows: DTAVSQTPKYLVTQMGNDKSIKCEQNLGHDTMYWYKQDSKKFLKIMFSYNNKELIINETVPNRFSPKSPDKAHLNLHINSLELGDSAVYFCASSQEIYYGYTFGSGTRLTVV.

There are a few counts of this clonotype. The J gene is TRBJ1-1, the V gene TRBV12-3 or TRBV12-4, with a possible D match to TRBD1 (6 bases). V was cut by 7 bases and J by 4 bases, with 16 bases left in between. This CDR3 region has 14 residues. CDR3 loop: CASKLAGTSTEAFF. In nucleotides, the CDR3 is TGTGCCAGCAAGTTGGCAGGGACATCCACTGAAGCTTTCTTT.

This clonotype was seen ten or more times. This chain connects TRBV7-2 to TRBJ2-3, with a possible D match to TRBD1 (6 bases). Trimming pared 1 base from V and 4 bases from J, leaving 15 bases between. Looked up from germline, CDR1 is SGHTA and CDR2 is FQGNSA. This CDR3 comprises 16 residues. For the CDR3, the DNA is TGTGCCAGCAGCTTAGTGCCCAGGGGAAGGCCAGATACGCAGTATTTT. It encodes CASSLVPRGRPDTQYF.

The chain is built from TRBV20-1 and TRBJ2-1; D is perhaps TRBD2 (5 bases). The V and J ends lost 3 bases and 1 base respectively, with 7 bases between them. The CDR3 spans 13 residues. The germline V gene encodes CDR1 DFQATT and CDR2 SNEGSKA (reference sequence). CDR3 loop: CSASGKSYNEQFF. The CDR3 bases are TGCAGTGCTAGCGGGAAGTCCTACAATGAGCAGTTCTTC.

V usage is TRBV18 and J usage is TRBJ2-7; the D is unclear. The DNA end lines up better with TRBJ2-5; the J call may be wrong. CDR1 and CDR2 from the germline V gene are KGHSH and LQKENI. The CDR3 spans 15 residues. CDR3 nucleotides: TGTGCCAGCTCCCGACGCAGGACGAGCGAAGAGACCCAGTACTTC. This translates into CASSRRRTSEETQYF.

This clonotype was seen a handful of times. V usage is TRBV27 and J usage is TRBJ2-1, with 9 bases identical to TRBD1. Germline CDR1 reads MNHEY; CDR2 reads SMNVEV (reference sequence). The V and J ends lost 6 bases and 0 bases, in that order; junction bases with no gene match: 18. The CDR3 is 20 amino acids. CDR3 residues: CASSLLRDRDFLNSYNEQFF. The CDR3 DNA reads as TGTGCCAGCAGCCTACTCCGGGACAGGGACTTTCTAAACTCCTACAATGAGCAGTTCTTC.

This clonotype was picked up a small number of times. This rearrangement joins TRBV12-3 or TRBV12-4 to TRBJ1-4; TRBD1 might be the D (5 bases). The ends were cut back, 8 bases at V and 3 bases at J, with 10 bases in the middle. The CDR3 contains 13 residues. The CDR3 DNA sequence: TGTGCCAGCTGGGACCCAGCTAATGAAAAACTGTTTTTT. It translates to CASWDPANEKLFF.

This chain uses TRBV29-1 with TRBJ2-7; a possible D gene is TRBD1 (6 bases). Germline CDR1 reads SQVTM; CDR2 reads ANQGSEA. This CDR3 has 15 amino acids. V lost 7 bases and J lost 3, with 22 bases in between. The CDR3 here is CSALKLGRGGYEQYF. CDR3 DNA sequence: TGCAGCGCATTGAAATTGGGACGAGGGGGCTACGAGCAGTACTTC.

This clonotype was recorded many times. The chain is built from TRBV5-1 and TRBJ2-1, with TRBD2 as a possible D gene (5 bases). The CDR3 sequence is 13 residues long. Germline lookup yields CDR1 SGHRS and CDR2 YFSETQ. V gave up 2 bases and J gave up 10 bases, with 13 bases separating them. Here the CDR3 DNA reads TGCGCCAGCAGCTTTGCAGAGCGAGGGGAGCAGTTCTTC. Translation gives CASSFAERGEQFF. Using reference TRBV5-1 and TRBJ2-1 for the parts outside the CDR3, the full variable domain is KAGVTQTPRYLIKTRGQQVTLSCSPISGHRSVSWYQQTPGQGLQFLFEYFSETQRNKGNFPGRFSGRQFSNSRSEMNVSTLELGDSALYLCASSFAERGEQFFGPGTRLTVL.

This clonotype was observed at least ten times. V usage is TRBV7-8 and J usage is TRBJ2-5, with D unclear. Germline V gene data show CDR1 as SGHVS and CDR2 as FQNEAQ. V dropped 1 base and J dropped 5 bases, with 14 bases sitting between them. The CDR3 has 15 amino acids. This CDR3 reads CASSLGALKWETQYF. The DNA for the CDR3 is TGTGCCAGCAGCTTAGGGGCACTTAAGTGGGAGACCCAGTACTTC.

In this sample, this clonotype turned up many times. This chain connects TRBV6-2 or TRBV6-3 to TRBJ1-5; D might be TRBD1 (6 bases). Germline-derived CDR1 and CDR2 are MNHEY and SVGEGT. Trimming pared 8 bases from V and 3 bases from J, leaving 14 bases between. The CDR3 totals 14 residues. The CDR3: CASRDNRSNQPQHF. CDR3 sequence (DNA): TGTGCCAGCCGGGACAACCGATCCAATCAGCCCCAGCATTTT.

The CDR3 reads CSGDDGSKQFF. The CDR3 nucleotides are TGCAGCGGGGACGACGGATCTAAGCAGTTCTTC. The rearrangement uses TRBV29-1 and TRBJ2-1; tentatively, D is TRBD1 or TRBD2 (5 bases each). Trimming removed 7 bases from V and 11 bases from J, with 15 bases in between. CDR1 and CDR2 from the germline V gene are SQVTM and ANQGSEA. The length of the CDR3 is 11 residues.